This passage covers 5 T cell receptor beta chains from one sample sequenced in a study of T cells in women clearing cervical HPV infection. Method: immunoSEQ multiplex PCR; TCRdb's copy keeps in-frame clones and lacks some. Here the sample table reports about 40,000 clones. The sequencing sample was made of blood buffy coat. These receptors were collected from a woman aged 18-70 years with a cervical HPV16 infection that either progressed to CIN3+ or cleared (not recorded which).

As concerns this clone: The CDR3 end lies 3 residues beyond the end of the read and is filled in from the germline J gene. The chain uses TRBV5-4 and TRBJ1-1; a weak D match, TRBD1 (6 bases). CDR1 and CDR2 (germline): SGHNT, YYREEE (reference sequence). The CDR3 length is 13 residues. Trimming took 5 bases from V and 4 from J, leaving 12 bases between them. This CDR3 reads CASRLQGITEAFF. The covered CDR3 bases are TGTGCCAGCAGACTGCAGGGGATCACTGAA.

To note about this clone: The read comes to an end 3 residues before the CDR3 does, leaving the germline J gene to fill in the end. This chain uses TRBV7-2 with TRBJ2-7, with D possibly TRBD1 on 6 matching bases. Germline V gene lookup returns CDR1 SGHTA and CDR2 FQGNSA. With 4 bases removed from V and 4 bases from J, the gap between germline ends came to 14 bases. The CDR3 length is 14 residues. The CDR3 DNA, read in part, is TGTGCCAGCAGCTCCCCTGGGGGCCCTTACGAG. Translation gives CASSSPGGPYE. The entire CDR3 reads CASSSPGGPYEQYF.

CDR3 DNA, as far as it was read: TGTGCCAGCAGCTCCGGACAAGGCTCCTATAATTCACCC. Its protein product is CASSSGQGSYNSP. The CDR3 in its entirety is CASSSGQGSYNSPLHF. The chain has TRBV28 and TRBJ1-6; a possible D gene is TRBD1 (5 bases). The sequenced fragment ends 3 residues before the CDR3 boundary, so the rest is inferred from the germline J gene. The V gene lost 6 bases and the J gene lost 0 bases, with 12 bases spanning the gap. The CDR3 sequence is 16 residues long. Germline CDR1 and CDR2: MDHEN and SYDVKM.

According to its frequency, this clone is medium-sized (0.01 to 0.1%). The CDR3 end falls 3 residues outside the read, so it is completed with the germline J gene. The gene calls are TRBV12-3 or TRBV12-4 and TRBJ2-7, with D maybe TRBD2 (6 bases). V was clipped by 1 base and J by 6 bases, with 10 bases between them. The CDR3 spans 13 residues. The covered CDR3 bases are TGTGCCAGCAGTTTAGGGGGGGTATCCGAG. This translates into CASSLGGVSE. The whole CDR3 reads CASSLGGVSEQYF.

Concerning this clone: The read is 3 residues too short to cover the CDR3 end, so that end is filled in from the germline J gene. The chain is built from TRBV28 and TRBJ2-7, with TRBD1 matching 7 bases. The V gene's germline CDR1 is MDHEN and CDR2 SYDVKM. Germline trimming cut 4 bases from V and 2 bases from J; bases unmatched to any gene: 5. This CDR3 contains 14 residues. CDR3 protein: CASSYRGRTYEQYF. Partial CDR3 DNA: TGTGCCAGCAGTTACAGGGGCCGGACCTACGAG.